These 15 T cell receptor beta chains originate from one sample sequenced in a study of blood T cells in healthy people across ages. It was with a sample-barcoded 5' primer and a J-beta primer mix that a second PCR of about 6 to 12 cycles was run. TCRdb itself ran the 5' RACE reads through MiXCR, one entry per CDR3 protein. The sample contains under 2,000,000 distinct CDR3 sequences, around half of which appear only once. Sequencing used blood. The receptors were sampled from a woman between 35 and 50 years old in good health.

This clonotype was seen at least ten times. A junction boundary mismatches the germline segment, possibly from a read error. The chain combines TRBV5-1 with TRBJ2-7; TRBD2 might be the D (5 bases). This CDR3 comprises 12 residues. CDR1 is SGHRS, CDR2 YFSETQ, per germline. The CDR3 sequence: CASSIGTYEQYF. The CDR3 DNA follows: TGTGCCAGCAGTATCGGGACCTACGAGCAGTACTTC.

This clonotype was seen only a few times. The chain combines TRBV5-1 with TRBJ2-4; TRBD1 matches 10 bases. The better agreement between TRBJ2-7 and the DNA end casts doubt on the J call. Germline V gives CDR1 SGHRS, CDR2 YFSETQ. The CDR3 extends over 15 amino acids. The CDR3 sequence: CASSGNRGQGYEQYF. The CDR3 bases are TGCGCCAGCAGTGGAAACCGGGGACAGGGGTACGAGCAGTACTTC.

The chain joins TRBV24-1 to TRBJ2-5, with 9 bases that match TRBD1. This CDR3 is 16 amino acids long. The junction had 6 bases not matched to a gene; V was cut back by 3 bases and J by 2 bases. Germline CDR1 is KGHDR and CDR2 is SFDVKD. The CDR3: CATSDLGDREQETQYF. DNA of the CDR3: TGTGCCACCAGTGATCTGGGGGACAGGGAGCAAGAGACCCAGTACTTC.

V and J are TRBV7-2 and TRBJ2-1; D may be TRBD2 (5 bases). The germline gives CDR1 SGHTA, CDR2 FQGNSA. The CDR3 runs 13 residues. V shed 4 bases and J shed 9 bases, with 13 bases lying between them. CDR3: CASSWMLATEQFF. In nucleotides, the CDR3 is TGTGCCAGCAGCTGGATGCTAGCCACTGAGCAGTTCTTC.

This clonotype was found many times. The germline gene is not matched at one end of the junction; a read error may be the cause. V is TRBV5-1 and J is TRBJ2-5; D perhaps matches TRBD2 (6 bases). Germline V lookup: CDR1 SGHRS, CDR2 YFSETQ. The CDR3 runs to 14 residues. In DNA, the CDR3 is TGTGCCAGCAGTTTATACCGGGGGTCTGAGACCCAGTACTTC. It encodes CASSLYRGSETQYF.

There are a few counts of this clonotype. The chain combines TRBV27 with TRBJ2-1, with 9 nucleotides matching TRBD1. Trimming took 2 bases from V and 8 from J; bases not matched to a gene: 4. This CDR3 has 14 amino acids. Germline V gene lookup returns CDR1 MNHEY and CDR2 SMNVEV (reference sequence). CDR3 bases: TGTGCCAGCAGTTTAAGGACAGGGGCGTATGAGCAGTTCTTC. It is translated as CASSLRTGAYEQFF.

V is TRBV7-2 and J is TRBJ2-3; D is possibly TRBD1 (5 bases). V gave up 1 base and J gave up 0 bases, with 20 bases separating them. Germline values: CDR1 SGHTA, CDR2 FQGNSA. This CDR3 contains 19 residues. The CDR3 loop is CASSLDTDFWGASTDTQYF. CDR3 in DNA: TGTGCCAGCAGCTTAGATACCGATTTTTGGGGCGCTAGCACAGATACGCAGTATTTT.

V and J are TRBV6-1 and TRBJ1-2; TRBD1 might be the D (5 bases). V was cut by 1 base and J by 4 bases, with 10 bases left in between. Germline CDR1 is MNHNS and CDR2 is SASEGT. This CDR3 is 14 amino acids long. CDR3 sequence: CASSEVGLAYGYTF. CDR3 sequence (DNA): TGTGCCAGCAGTGAAGTGGGGCTTGCCTATGGCTACACCTTC.

The CDR3: CASSPGGEAGYTF. Here the CDR3 DNA reads TGTGCCAGCAGCCCAGGAGGGGAGGCTGGCTACACCTTC. The rearrangement uses TRBV11-1 and TRBJ1-2, with D maybe TRBD1 (5 bases). Germline V gene data show CDR1 as SGHAT and CDR2 as FQDESV (reference sequence). The CDR3 loop spans 13 amino acids. V was clipped by 5 bases and J by 7 bases, with 14 bases between them.

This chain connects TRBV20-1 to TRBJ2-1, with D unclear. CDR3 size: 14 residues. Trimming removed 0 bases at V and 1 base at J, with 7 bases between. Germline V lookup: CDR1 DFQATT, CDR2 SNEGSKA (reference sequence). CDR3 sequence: CSARDGRSYNEQFF. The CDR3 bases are TGCAGTGCTAGAGATGGAAGATCCTACAATGAGCAGTTCTTC.

This CDR3 is CASSLTGLAGAQENIQYF. CDR3 DNA sequence: TGCGCCAGCAGCTTGACGGGACTAGCGGGGGCGCAGGAAAACATTCAGTACTTC. This chain uses TRBV5-1 with TRBJ2-4; 14 nucleotides line up with TRBD2. The CDR3 runs 18 residues. V lost 1 base to trimming and J lost 5 bases; unmatched junction nucleotides: 8. Germline V gene sequence: CDR1 SGHRS, CDR2 YFSETQ.

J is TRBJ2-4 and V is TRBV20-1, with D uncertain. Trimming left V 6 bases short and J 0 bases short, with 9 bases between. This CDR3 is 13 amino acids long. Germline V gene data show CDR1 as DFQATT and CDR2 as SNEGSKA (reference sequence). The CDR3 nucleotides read TGCAGTGCCCCCGCGGCAGCCAAAAACATTCAGTACTTC. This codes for CSAPAAAKNIQYF.

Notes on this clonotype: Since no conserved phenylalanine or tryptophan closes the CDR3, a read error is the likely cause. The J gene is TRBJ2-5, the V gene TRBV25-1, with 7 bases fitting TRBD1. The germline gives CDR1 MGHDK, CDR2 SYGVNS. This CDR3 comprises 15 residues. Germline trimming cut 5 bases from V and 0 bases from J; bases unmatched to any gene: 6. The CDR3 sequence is CASSKPDRDQETQYL. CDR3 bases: TGTGCCAGCAGTAAACCCGACAGGGACCAAGAGACCCAGTACCTC.

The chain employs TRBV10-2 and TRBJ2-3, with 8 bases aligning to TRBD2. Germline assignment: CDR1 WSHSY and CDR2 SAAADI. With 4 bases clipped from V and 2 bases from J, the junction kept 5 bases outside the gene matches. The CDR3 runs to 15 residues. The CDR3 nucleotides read TGCGCCAGCAGTGTGACGGGGGGGCCCACAGATACGCAGTATTTT. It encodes CASSVTGGPTDTQYF.

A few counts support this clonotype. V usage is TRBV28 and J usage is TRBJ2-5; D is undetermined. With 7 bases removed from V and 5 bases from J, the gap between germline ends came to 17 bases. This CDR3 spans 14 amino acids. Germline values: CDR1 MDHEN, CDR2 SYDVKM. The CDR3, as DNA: TGTGCCAGCACTACCAGGATGGCGGACGAGACCCAGTACTTC. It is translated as CASTTRMADETQYF.